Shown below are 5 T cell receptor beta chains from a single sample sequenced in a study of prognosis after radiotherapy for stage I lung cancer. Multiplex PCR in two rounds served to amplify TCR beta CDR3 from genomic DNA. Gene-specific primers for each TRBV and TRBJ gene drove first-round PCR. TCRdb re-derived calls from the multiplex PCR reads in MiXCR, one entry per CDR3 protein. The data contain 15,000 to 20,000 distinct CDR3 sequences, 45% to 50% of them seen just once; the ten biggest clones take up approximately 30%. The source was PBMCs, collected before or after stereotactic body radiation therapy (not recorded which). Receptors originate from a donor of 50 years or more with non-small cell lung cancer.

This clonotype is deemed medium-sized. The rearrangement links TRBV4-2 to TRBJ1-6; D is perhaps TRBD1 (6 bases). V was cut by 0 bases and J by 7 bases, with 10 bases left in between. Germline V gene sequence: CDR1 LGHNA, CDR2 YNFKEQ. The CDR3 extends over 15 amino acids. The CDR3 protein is CASSQESGVNSPLHF. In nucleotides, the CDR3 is TGTGCCAGCAGCCAAGAATCAGGGGTAAATTCACCCCTCCACTTT.

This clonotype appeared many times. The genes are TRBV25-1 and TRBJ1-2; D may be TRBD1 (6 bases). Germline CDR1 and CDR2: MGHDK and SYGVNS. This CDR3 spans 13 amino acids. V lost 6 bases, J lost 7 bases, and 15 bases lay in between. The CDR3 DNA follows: TGTGCCAGCAGGGACAGCTCTTTTGGTGGCTACACCTTC. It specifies CASRDSSFGGYTF.

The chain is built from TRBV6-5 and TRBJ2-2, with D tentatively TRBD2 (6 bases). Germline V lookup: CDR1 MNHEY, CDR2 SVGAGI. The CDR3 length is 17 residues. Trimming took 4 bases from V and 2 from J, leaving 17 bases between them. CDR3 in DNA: TGTGCCAGCAGTTGGGTACTAGCTGGTCTCAACACCGGGGAGCTGTTTTTT. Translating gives CASSWVLAGLNTGELFF.

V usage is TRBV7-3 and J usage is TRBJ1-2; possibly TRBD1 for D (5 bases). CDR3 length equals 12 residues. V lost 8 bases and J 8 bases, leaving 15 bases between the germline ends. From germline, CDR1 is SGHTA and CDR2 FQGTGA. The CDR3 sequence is CASLLQGHGYTF. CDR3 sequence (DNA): TGTGCCAGCCTTTTGCAGGGCCACGGCTACACCTTC.

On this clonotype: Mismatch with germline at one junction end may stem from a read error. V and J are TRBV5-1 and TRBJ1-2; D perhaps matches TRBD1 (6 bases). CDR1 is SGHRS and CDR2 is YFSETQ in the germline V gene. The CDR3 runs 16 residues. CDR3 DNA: TGCGCCAGCAGCCTGTCCCCGGGACATGGAGACTATGTCTACACCTTC. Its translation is CASSLSPGHGDYVYTF. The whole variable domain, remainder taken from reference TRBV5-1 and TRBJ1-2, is KAGVTQTPRYLIKTRGQQVTLSCSPISGHRSVSWYQQTPGQGLQFLFEYFSETQRNKGNFPGRFSGRQFSNSRSEMNVSTLELGDSALYLCASSLSPGHGDYVYTFGSGTRLTVV.